This is a list of T cell receptor beta chains from one sample in a study of post-analysis software for immune sequencing data. One entry per CDR3 protein, called by TCRdb with MiXCR from the PCR reads. The table records some 160,000 distinct CDR3 sequences, roughly 35% of them present only once. Source: blood, taken after autologous hematopoietic stem cell transplantation. The receptors come from a girl aged 10 to 17 with multiple sclerosis. Each CDR3 is given with its conserved first and last residue. Some rows mark clone size as missing; the rest say once, few, many or name a class of expanded clone.

>TRBV10-3|-|-
CAIRSADRVVHEQYF
>TRBV4-1|-|TRBJ2-5
CASSQGVVETQYF
>TRBV2|-|TRBJ2-1
CASSEARSYNEQFF
>TRBV7-9|-|TRBJ2-1
CASSKRQGRVLHEQFF
>TRBV18|-|TRBJ2-1
CASSPWKGSEQFF
>TRBV28|many|TRBJ2-3
CASSLEELGHTTDTQYF
>TRBV11-2|-|TRBJ2-4
CASSLNQKTEGMIAKNIQYF
>TRBV5-6|few|TRBJ2-1
CASSLIDSYNEQFF
>TRBV12-3/TRBV12-4|few|TRBJ1-2
CASSFFPRTGGLDGYTF
>TRBV5-6|few|TRBJ2-2
CASSLGETRLMAGELFF
>TRBV3-1|-|TRBJ2-1
CASTQAGGLAPYNEQFF
>TRBV20-1|-|TRBJ2-1
CSARGMRLASGRRGNEQFF
>TRBV7-2|many|TRBJ2-3
CASTTRTTDTQYF
>TRBV28|few|TRBJ1-1
CASSLLAGENTEAFF
>TRBV21-1|-|TRBJ1-5
CASRAVAVPLSAQHF
>TRBV29-1|-|TRBJ2-7
CSVRLQGDEQYF
>TRBV20-1|-|TRBJ2-1
CSASPLVKRASSYNEQFF
>TRBV27|-|TRBJ2-2
CASRTPNTGELFF
>TRBV20-1|few|TRBJ2-7
CSALQLAGDPEQYF
>TRBV20-1|few|TRBJ2-3
CSAPSSGSTVDTQYF
>TRBV7-8|few|TRBJ2-3
CASSHRTSGSTDTQYF
>TRBV10-3|-|TRBJ2-7
CAITSGQGSGQYF
>TRBV20-1|-|TRBJ1-1
CSALRQGDLLWTEAFF
>TRBV9|-|TRBJ2-3
CASSPQALPLDTQYF
>TRBV6-2/TRBV6-3|few|TRBJ1-1
CASSRPGRLGMNTEAFF
>TRBV3-1|-|TRBJ1-6
CASHRVSGSPLHF
>TRBV5-1|-|TRBJ1-6
CASSLLWTEASPLHF
>TRBV6-5|-|TRBJ2-2
CASRPRQYTGELFF